Presented here are 29 T cell receptor beta chains from one specimen sequenced in a study of blood T cell repertoires in COVID-19. The data were produced by immunoSEQ multiplex PCR, yet TCRdb's version contains in-frame clones alone and is incomplete. The sample lists 170,000 or so clones; roughly nine tenths were seen once. Sequencing used peripheral blood. Source of these receptors: a man in his fifties or sixties with acute or convalescent COVID-19.

The V gene is TRBV27, the J gene TRBJ1-1; D unresolved. Trimming took 1 base from V and 6 from J, leaving 9 bases between them. The CDR3 runs to 13 residues. From germline, CDR1 is MNHEY and CDR2 SMNVEV (reference sequence). As DNA, the CDR3 is TGTGCCAGCAGTTTATTAACCGGGTCTGAAGCTTTCTTT. As protein: CASSLLTGSEAFF.

CDR3 DNA: TGCGCCAGCAGCCAAAAAGGCGTCAGGGATACGCAGTATTTT. Protein product: CASSQKGVRDTQYF. The chain couples TRBV4-1 to TRBJ2-3; the D is unclear. The germline V gene has CDR1 MGHRA and CDR2 YSYEKL. This CDR3 has 14 amino acids. V was trimmed by 2 bases and J by 6 bases, leaving 12 bases between them.

This rearrangement joins TRBV18 to TRBJ2-2; D may be TRBD1 (5 bases). Germline V gives CDR1 KGHSH, CDR2 LQKENI. Trimming removed 5 bases from V and 3 bases from J, with 7 bases in between. The CDR3 extends over 13 amino acids. CDR3 sequence (DNA): TGTGCCAGCTCAGCAGGGTACACCGGGGAGCTGTTTTTT. Its protein is CASSAGYTGELFF.

The V and J genes are TRBV6-2 or TRBV6-3 and TRBJ1-5; no firm D call. Trimming took 5 bases from V and 4 from J, leaving 9 bases between them. Per the germline V gene, CDR1 is MNHEY and CDR2 is SVGEGT. This CDR3 is built from 13 residues. CDR3 DNA sequence: TGTGCCAGCAGTCCCCCCCCAAATCAGCCCCAGCATTTT. Residues: CASSPPPNQPQHF.

This chain links TRBV2 with TRBJ2-6; D is ambiguous. The CDR3 sequence is 14 residues long. V dropped 4 bases and J dropped 6 bases, with 10 bases sitting between them. Germline V gives CDR1 SNHLY, CDR2 FYNNEI. The CDR3 DNA is TGTGCCAGCAGTGCCCAGTTACAGGCCAACGTCCTGACTTTC. It translates to CASSAQLQANVLTF. Complete variable domain (other parts from reference TRBV2 and TRBJ2-6): EPEVTQTPSHQVTQMGQEVILRCVPISNHLYFYWYRQILGQKVEFLVSFYNNEISEKSEIFDDQFSVERPDGSNFTLKIRSTKLEDSAMYFCASSAQLQANVLTFGAGSRLTVL.

The rearrangement links TRBV19 to TRBJ2-5; D is possibly TRBD2 (7 bases). Trimming pared 6 bases from V and 4 bases from J, leaving 18 bases between. Germline CDR1 LNHDA, CDR2 SQIVND (reference sequence). CDR3 size: 15 residues. CDR3 in amino acids: CASRSFRGGGETQYF. The DNA of the CDR3 is TGTGCCAGTAGATCCTTCAGGGGCGGGGGAGAGACCCAGTACTTC.

The chain employs TRBV7-9 and TRBJ1-2, with D perhaps TRBD1 (6 bases). Trimming left V 8 bases short and J 0 bases short, with 16 bases between. Germline V gene data show CDR1 as SEHNR and CDR2 as FQNEAQ (reference sequence). The CDR3 loop spans 15 amino acids. This CDR3 reads CASGSDRTSNYGYTF. CDR3 DNA sequence: TGTGCCAGCGGATCAGACAGGACTTCTAACTATGGCTACACCTTC.

The chain is built from TRBV11-1 and TRBJ2-5, with unresolved D. Germline CDR1 reads SGHAT; CDR2 reads FQDESV (reference sequence). There are 15 residues in the CDR3. Deletions cut 2 bases from V and 1 base from J, with 11 bases between. The DNA for the CDR3 is TGTGCCAGCAGCTTACTGGGCATTATCCAAGAGACCCAGTACTTC. The encoded protein is CASSLLGIIQETQYF.

The rearrangement joins TRBV24-1 to TRBJ2-2; TRBD1 matches 7 bases. Germline V gives CDR1 KGHDR, CDR2 SFDVKD. The trim removed 9 bases at V and 7 bases at J, leaving 7 bases unmatched. The CDR3 totals 13 residues. The DNA for the CDR3 is TGTGCCACCGGGGTAGGGGGCTTCGGGGAGCTGTTTTTT. Protein product: CATGVGGFGELFF.

The genes are TRBV27 and TRBJ1-6; 7 nucleotides line up with TRBD1. J lost 7 bases, V lost 6 bases, and 3 bases had no gene match. There are 13 residues in the CDR3. CDR1 and CDR2 (germline): MNHEY, SMNVEV (reference sequence). The CDR3 loop is CASRWGQNSPLHF. The CDR3 DNA reads as TGTGCCAGCAGGTGGGGACAGAATTCACCCCTCCACTTT.

V usage is TRBV6-2 or TRBV6-3 and J usage is TRBJ1-5; D is ambiguous. The CDR3 is made up of 14 amino acids. V lost 5 bases, J lost 0 bases, and 8 bases lay in between. Germline-derived CDR1 and CDR2 are MNHEY and SVGEGT. CDR3 in DNA: TGTGCCAGCAGTCGGGTTAGTAGCAATCAGCCCCAGCATTTT. Amino acid sequence: CASSRVSSNQPQHF.

A single count supports this clone. The rearrangement joins TRBV4-1 to TRBJ2-7; perhaps TRBD1 as D (5 bases). From germline, CDR1 is MGHRA and CDR2 YSYEKL. The germline V and J ends were trimmed by 4 bases and 5 bases, with 18 bases remaining between them. The CDR3 runs 15 residues. The CDR3 DNA follows: TGCGCCAGCAGCCGTGGGCAGCTTTTAGGGGACGAGCAGTACTTC. Translating it yields CASSRGQLLGDEQYF.

The gene calls are TRBV11-1 and TRBJ1-1; D is unresolved. CDR1 is SGHAT and CDR2 is FQDESV in the germline V gene (reference sequence). Trimming took 0 bases from V and 0 from J, leaving 14 bases between them. There are 17 residues in the CDR3. CDR3 nucleotide sequence: TGTGCCAGCAGCTTAGCCCTACGACTAGGGATGAACACTGAAGCTTTCTTT. It encodes CASSLALRLGMNTEAFF.

V gene TRBV4-1 combines with J gene TRBJ2-5; 7 bases agree with TRBD1. The CDR3 totals 18 residues. V shed 6 bases and J 5 bases; nucleotides not matched to a gene: 21. CDR1 is MGHRA, CDR2 YSYEKL, per germline. The CDR3 here is CASSLTGAPQITGETQYF. The DNA of the CDR3 is TGCGCCAGCAGTCTCACAGGGGCCCCTCAGATTACCGGGGAGACCCAGTACTTC.

The genes are TRBV28 and TRBJ1-2, with unresolved D. The V end lost 5 bases, the J end lost 5 bases, and 12 bases lay between the germline ends. Germline values: CDR1 MDHEN, CDR2 SYDVKM. CDR3 length: 13 amino acids. CDR3 bases: TGTGCCAGCAGTCCCCCAGAACGATATGGCTACACCTTC. Translation: CASSPPERYGYTF.

This clone was observed a few times. CDR3 nucleotides: TGTGCCTGGGGGACTCTCCGGGAGACCCAGTACTTC. Its translation: CAWGTLRETQYF. J is TRBJ2-5 and V is TRBV30; the D gene is possibly TRBD2 (6 bases). The CDR3 is 12 residues long. Trimming took off 5 bases at V and 5 bases at J, with 12 bases between the two ends. Germline-derived CDR1 and CDR2 are GTSNPN and SVGIG (reference sequence).

The V call is TRBV27, the J call TRBJ2-1, with 7 bases fitting TRBD2. The trim removed 5 bases at V and 0 bases at J, leaving 7 bases unmatched. Germline assignment: CDR1 MNHEY and CDR2 SMNVEV (reference sequence). The CDR3 runs 16 residues. CDR3 sequence: CASSPERDRSYNEQFF. Here the CDR3 DNA reads TGTGCCAGCAGTCCTGAGCGGGATCGCTCCTACAATGAGCAGTTCTTC.

The rearrangement joins TRBV5-4 to TRBJ2-1, with 9 bases lining up with TRBD1. V lost 4 bases and J lost 7; bases outside the gene matches: 15. The CDR3 covers 17 residues. CDR1 and CDR2 (germline): SGHNT, YYREEE (reference sequence). CDR3 DNA: TGTGCCAGCAGCAGGCGACAGGGGGTCTTTTTGGGGAATGAGCAGTTCTTC. Encoded protein: CASSRRQGVFLGNEQFF. Together with reference TRBV5-4 and TRBJ2-1, the CDR3 gives the full variable domain: ETGVTQSPTHLIKTRGQQVTLRCSSQSGHNTVSWYQQALGQGPQFIFQYYREEENGRGNFPPRFSGLQFPNYSSELNVNALELDDSALYLCASSRRQGVFLGNEQFFGPGTRLTVL.

The chain has TRBV14 and TRBJ2-7; D is perhaps TRBD2 (6 bases). The CDR3 has 12 residues. Germline lookup yields CDR1 SGHDN and CDR2 FVKESK. V lost 2 bases and J lost 6, with 8 bases in between. The CDR3 region is CASSQWGGEQYV. DNA of the CDR3: TGTGCCAGCAGCCAATGGGGAGGCGAGCAGTACGTC.

V gene TRBV12-3 or TRBV12-4 combines with J gene TRBJ1-5, with D unclear. The germline V and J ends were trimmed by 6 bases and 3 bases, with 3 bases remaining between them. The CDR3 covers 11 residues. CDR3 protein: CASSLNQPQHF. Written as DNA, the CDR3 is TGTGCCAGCAGCCTCAATCAGCCCCAGCATTTT.

On this clone: Different DNA sequences within this sample yield the same CDR3. V gene TRBV19 combines with J gene TRBJ1-5, with D unclear. Germline-derived CDR1 and CDR2 are LNHDA and SQIVND (reference sequence). This CDR3 has 14 amino acids. V was shortened by 4 bases and J by 2 bases, with 9 bases between the two germline ends. The CDR3 loop is CASSKDRGNQPQHF. The CDR3 DNA follows: TGTGCCAGTAGTAAAGACCGAGGCAATCAGCCCCAGCATTTT.

The CDR3 DNA sequence: TGTGCCAGCAGTTTACAGGGGCGAACCGGGGCTTTCTTT. This encodes CASSLQGRTGAFF. J is TRBJ1-1 and V is TRBV28; weak D call: TRBD1 (6 bases). CDR3 length: 13 residues. With 2 bases removed from V and 11 bases from J, the gap between germline ends came to 15 bases. Germline assignment: CDR1 MDHEN and CDR2 SYDVKM. Together with reference TRBV28 and TRBJ1-1, the CDR3 gives the full variable domain: DVKVTQSSRYLVKRTGEKVFLECVQDMDHENMFWYRQDPGLGLRLIYFSYDVKMKEKGDIPEGYSVSREKKERFSLILESASTNQTSMYLCASSLQGRTGAFFGQGTRLTVV.

The chain joins TRBV2 to TRBJ1-5; 8 nucleotides align to TRBD1. The CDR3 contains 14 residues. Trimming removed 1 base from V and 7 bases from J; junction bases left unmatched: 3. Per germline, CDR1 SNHLY and CDR2 FYNNEI. CDR3 loop: CASSEGTGHQPQHF. For the CDR3, the DNA is TGTGCCAGCAGTGAAGGGACAGGGCACCAGCCCCAGCATTTT.

This chain joins TRBV10-3 and TRBJ1-6; possibly TRBD1 for D (5 bases). Germline loops: CDR1 ENHRY, CDR2 SYGVKD. The CDR3 is 13 residues long. V lost 11 bases and J lost 11, with 19 bases in between. In DNA, the CDR3 is TGTGCCTCTGGGGGAGTGGGCGGGGCACCCCTCCACTTT. This translates into CASGGVGGAPLHF.

V and J are TRBV19 and TRBJ1-2, with D unresolved. The CDR3 extends over 16 amino acids. The V and J ends lost 0 bases and 2 bases respectively, with 13 bases between them. The V gene's germline CDR1 is LNHDA and CDR2 SQIVND (reference sequence). In DNA, the CDR3 is TGTGCCAGTAGTATAGAAGTTGGAGGTCACAACTATGGCTACACCTTC. This translates into CASSIEVGGHNYGYTF. Looking up the rest from reference TRBV19 and TRBJ1-2 gives the full variable domain: DGGITQSPKYLFRKEGQNVTLSCEQNLNHDAMYWYRQDPGQGLRLIYYSQIVNDFQKGDIAEGYSVSREKKESFPLTVTSAQKNPTAFYLCASSIEVGGHNYGYTFGSGTRLTVV.

This clone has just a few counts. This chain links TRBV12-1 with TRBJ1-4; the table's D call of TRBD1 was not tested on the DNA. TRBV12-1 is labeled a pseudogene. The CDR3 contains 17 residues. DNA of the CDR3: TGTGCCAGCAGTTGGGACAGGGGGCGCATAACTAATGAAAAACTGTTTTTT. It translates to CASSWDRGRITNEKLFF.

V and J are TRBV4-1 and TRBJ2-2; D possibly corresponds to TRBD1 (5 bases). In germline, CDR1 is MGHRA, CDR2 YSYEKL. V was clipped by 1 base and J by 6 bases, with 15 bases between them. The CDR3 has 16 amino acids. Here the CDR3 reads CASSQGLGRIPGELFF. The CDR3 DNA is TGCGCCAGCAGCCAAGGGCTGGGGCGAATACCCGGGGAGCTGTTTTTT.

This clone has only a few counts. The rearrangement uses TRBV28 and TRBJ1-4; D might be TRBD1 (5 bases). Trimming took off 5 bases at V and 3 bases at J, with 16 bases between the two ends. This CDR3 has 16 amino acids. CDR1 and CDR2 (germline): MDHEN, SYDVKM. In DNA, the CDR3 is TGTGCCAGCAGTCCAAGGAGGGTCAGGGCTAATGAAAAACTGTTTTTT. The encoded protein is CASSPRRVRANEKLFF.

The rearrangement uses TRBV10-1 and TRBJ1-1, with D possibly being TRBD1 (5 bases). V lost 0 bases and J lost 4, with 9 bases in between. The CDR3 sequence is 14 residues long. Germline V gene sequence: CDR1 WNHNN, CDR2 SYGVQD (reference sequence). This CDR3 is CASSESLGPTEAFF. Here the CDR3 DNA reads TGCGCCAGCAGTGAGTCGCTGGGGCCCACTGAAGCTTTCTTT.